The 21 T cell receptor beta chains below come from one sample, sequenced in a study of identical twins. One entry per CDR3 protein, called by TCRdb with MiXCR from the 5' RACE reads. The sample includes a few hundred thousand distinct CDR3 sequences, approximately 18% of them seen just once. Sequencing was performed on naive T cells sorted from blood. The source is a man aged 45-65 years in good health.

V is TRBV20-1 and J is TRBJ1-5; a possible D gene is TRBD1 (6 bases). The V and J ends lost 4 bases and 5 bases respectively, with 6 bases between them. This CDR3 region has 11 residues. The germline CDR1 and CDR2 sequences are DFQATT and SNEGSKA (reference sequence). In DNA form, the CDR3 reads TGCAGTGCTAACAGGGATCAGCCCCAGCATTTT. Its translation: CSANRDQPQHF.

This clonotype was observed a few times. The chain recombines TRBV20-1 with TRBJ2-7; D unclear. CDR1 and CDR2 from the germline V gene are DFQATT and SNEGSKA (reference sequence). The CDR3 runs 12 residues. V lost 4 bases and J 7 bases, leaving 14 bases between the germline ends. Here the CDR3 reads CSANPTLWEQYF. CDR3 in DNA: TGCAGTGCTAACCCTACGTTGTGGGAGCAGTACTTC.

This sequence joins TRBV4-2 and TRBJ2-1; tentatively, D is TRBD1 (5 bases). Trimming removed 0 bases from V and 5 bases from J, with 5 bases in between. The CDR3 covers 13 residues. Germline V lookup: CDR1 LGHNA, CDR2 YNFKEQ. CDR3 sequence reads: CASSQEGHNEQFF. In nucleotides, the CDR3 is TGTGCCAGCAGCCAAGAGGGGCACAATGAGCAGTTCTTC.

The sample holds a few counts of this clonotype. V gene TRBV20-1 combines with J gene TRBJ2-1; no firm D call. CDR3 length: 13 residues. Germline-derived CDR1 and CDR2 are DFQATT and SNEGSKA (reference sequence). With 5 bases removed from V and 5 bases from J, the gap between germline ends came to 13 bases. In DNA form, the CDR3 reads TGCAGTGCTCAATCCGGGCCCAACAATGAGCAGTTCTTC. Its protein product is CSAQSGPNNEQFF.

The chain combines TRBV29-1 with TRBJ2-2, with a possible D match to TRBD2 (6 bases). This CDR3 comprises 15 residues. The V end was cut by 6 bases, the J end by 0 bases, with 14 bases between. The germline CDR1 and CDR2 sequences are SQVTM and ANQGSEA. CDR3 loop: CSVGGLLANTGELFF. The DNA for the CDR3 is TGCAGCGTCGGGGGACTGTTGGCGAACACCGGGGAGCTGTTTTTT.

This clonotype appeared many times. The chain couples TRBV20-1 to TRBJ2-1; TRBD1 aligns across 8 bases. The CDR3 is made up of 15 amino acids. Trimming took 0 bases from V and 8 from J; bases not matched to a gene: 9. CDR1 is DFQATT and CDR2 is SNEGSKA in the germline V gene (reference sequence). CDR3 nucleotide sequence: TGCAGTGCTAGAGATTTCTGGGCAGGGGGCTATGAGCAGTTCTTC. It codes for CSARDFWAGGYEQFF.

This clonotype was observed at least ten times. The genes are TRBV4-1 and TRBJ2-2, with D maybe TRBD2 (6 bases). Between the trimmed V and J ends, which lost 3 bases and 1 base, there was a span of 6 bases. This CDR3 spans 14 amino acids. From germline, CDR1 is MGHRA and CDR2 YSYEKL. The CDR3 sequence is CASSQRGNTGELFF. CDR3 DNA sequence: TGCGCCAGCAGCCAGCGGGGGAACACCGGGGAGCTGTTTTTT.

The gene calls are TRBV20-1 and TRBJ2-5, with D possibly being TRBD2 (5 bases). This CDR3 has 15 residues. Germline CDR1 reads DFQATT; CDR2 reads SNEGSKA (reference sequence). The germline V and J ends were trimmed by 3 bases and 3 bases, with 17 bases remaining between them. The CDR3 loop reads CSARLDWWLEETQYF. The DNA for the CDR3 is TGCAGTGCTAGGCTGGACTGGTGGTTGGAAGAGACCCAGTACTTC.

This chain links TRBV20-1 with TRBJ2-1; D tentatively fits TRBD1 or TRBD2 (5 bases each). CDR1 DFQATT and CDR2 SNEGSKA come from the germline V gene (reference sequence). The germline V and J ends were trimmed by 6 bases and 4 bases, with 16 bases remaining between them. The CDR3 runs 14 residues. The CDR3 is CSATGMWGYNEQFF. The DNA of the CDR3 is TGCAGTGCCACCGGTATGTGGGGGTACAATGAGCAGTTCTTC.

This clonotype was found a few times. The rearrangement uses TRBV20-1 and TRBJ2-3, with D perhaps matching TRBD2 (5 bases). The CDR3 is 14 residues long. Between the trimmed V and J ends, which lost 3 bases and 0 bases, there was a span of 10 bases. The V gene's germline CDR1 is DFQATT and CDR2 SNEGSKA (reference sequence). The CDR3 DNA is TGCAGTGCTAGGGGGAGTCCTAGCACAGATACGCAGTATTTT. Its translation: CSARGSPSTDTQYF.

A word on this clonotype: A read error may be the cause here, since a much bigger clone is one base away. DNA of the CDR3: TGTGCCAGCAGCTTAGGGTCTAGCAGAACAGATACGCAGTATTTT. Encoded protein: CASSLGSSRTDTQYF. The chain carries TRBV7-2 and TRBJ2-3, with D possibly TRBD2 on 5 matching bases. The CDR3 extends over 15 amino acids. Trimming removed 1 base at V and 3 bases at J, with 11 bases between. Per germline, CDR1 SGHTA and CDR2 FQGNSA.

The CDR3 DNA reads TGCAGTGCTGTCCGGGACTCCAATCAGCCCCAGCATTTT. This translates into CSAVRDSNQPQHF. V usage is TRBV20-1 and J usage is TRBJ1-5, with D possibly matching TRBD1 (5 bases). CDR1 is DFQATT, CDR2 SNEGSKA, per germline (reference sequence). CDR3 length: 13 residues. Trimming pared 5 bases from V and 3 bases from J, leaving 11 bases between.

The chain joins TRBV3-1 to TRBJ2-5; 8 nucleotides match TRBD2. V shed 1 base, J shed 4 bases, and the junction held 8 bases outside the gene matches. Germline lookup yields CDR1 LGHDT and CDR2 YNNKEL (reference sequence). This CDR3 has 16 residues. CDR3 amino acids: CASSQARVAGGETQYF. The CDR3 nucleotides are TGTGCCAGCAGCCAAGCGAGGGTGGCGGGAGGAGAGACCCAGTACTTC.

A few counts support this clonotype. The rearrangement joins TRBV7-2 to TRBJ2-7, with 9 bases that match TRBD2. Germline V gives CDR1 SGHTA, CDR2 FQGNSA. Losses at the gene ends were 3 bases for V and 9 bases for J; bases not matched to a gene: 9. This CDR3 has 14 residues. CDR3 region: CASSLGREGRRQYF. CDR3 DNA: TGTGCCAGCAGCTTGGGGCGGGAGGGCCGCCGGCAGTACTTC.

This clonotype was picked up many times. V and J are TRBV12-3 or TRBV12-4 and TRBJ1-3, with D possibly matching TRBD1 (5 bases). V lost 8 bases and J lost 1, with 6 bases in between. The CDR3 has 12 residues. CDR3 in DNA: TGTGCCAGCGGGGGTTCTGGAAACACCATATATTTT. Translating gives CASGGSGNTIYF.

Written as DNA, the CDR3 is TGTGCCAGCAGCGTAGAACTGACTGGAAACACCATATATTTT. It is translated as CASSVELTGNTIYF. J is TRBJ1-3 and V is TRBV9, with unresolved D. Germline CDR1 and CDR2: SGDLS and YYNGEE. V lost 0 bases and J 2 bases, leaving 6 bases between the germline ends. The CDR3 sequence is 14 residues long.

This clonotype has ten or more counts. Here the CDR3 DNA reads TGTGCCAGCAGTCTAACCTCCTCTTCTCTCGAGCAGTACTTC. Amino acids: CASSLTSSSLEQYF. The chain links TRBV6-2 or TRBV6-3 to TRBJ2-7, with D unresolved. V was trimmed by 5 bases and J by 6 bases, leaving 17 bases between them. This CDR3 spans 14 amino acids. Germline-derived CDR1 and CDR2 are MNHEY and SVGEGT.

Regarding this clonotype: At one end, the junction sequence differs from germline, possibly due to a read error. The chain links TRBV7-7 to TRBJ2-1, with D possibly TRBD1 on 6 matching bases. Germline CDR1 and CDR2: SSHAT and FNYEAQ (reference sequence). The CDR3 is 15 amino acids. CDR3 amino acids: CASSPIGDTYNEQFF. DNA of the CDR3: TGTGCTAGCAGCCCGATAGGGGACACCTACAATGAGCAGTTCTTC.

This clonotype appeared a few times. CDR3 DNA: TGTGCCAGCAGTTACTCGAGGACAGGGGGCAGCGTGTACACTGAAGCTTTCTTT. This sequence encodes CASSYSRTGGSVYTEAFF. The chain joins TRBV6-2 or TRBV6-3 to TRBJ1-1; 11 bases line up with TRBD1. The CDR3 is made up of 18 amino acids. Looked up from germline, CDR1 is MNHEY and CDR2 is SVGEGT. The V and J ends lost 0 bases and 3 bases, in that order; junction bases with no gene match: 9.

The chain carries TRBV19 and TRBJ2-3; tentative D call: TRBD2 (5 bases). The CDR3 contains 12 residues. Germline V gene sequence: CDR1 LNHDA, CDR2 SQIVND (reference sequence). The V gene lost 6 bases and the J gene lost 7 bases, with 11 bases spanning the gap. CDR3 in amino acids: CASSTEGNTQYF. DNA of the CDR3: TGTGCCAGTAGCACCGAGGGCAATACGCAGTATTTT.

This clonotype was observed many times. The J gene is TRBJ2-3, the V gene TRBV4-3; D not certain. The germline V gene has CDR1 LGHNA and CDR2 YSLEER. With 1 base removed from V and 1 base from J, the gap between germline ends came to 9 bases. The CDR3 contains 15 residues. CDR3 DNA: TGCGCCAGCAGCCAAGGGTTTTACCGCACAGATACGCAGTATTTT. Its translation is CASSQGFYRTDTQYF.